The clone carrying this TCR beta chain appeared a few times. Its antigen is currently unknown. The sample comes from a study of T-cell memory formation after mild COVID-19. Study information: TCR clusters were mostly donor specific.

TCRdb independently ran MiXCR on the 5' RACE reads; one entry per CDR3 protein. The data show 300,000 to 400,000 distinct CDR3 sequences, with approximately 13% seen just once and 20% to 25% held by the top ten. Germline values: CDR1 LGHNA, CDR2 YSLEER. This CDR3 contains 15 residues. The V gene end was trimmed by 1 base and the J gene end by 0 bases; junction bases not matched to a gene: 1. Study-level points and caveats: The authors left the SARS-CoV-2 specificity of second-wave clones peaking on day 37 unconfirmed.

The sequenced sample consisted of PBMCs or a T cell subset sorted from them (not recorded which). The rearrangement joins TRBV4-3 to TRBJ2-5, with 8 bases fitting TRBD1. The TCR sequence derives from a man younger than 30 who had mild COVID-19 (a few samples of this study predate the infection). Cell type and time point are not known. The DNA of the CDR3 is TGCGCCAGCAGCCAAGGACAGGGGTACCAAGAGACCCAGTACTTC. This encodes CASSQGQGYQETQYF.